The present TCR beta chain was sequenced within a study of cytomegalovirus exposure and HLA in healthy donors. The study's findings and limits: While the bulk of TCR sequences proved rare, some public TCRs turned up in many donors. Some V segments could not be told apart, so they were left out, TRBV6-2 and TRBV6-3 among them.

Use of 60 Vbeta and 13 Jbeta primers characterized the PCR. The table came from immunoSEQ multiplex PCR; TCRdb's copy has only in-frame clones and leaves some out. Among some 210,000 clones listed, 85% to 90% were seen once. With respect to this clone: Its antigen is currently unknown.

The CDR3 covers 13 residues. Trimming pared 6 bases from V and 8 bases from J, leaving 17 bases between. Germline assignment: CDR1 SGHTS and CDR2 YDEGEE. The origin of this receptor is a young man in good health and CMV-seronegative. The sample taken for sequencing was PBMCs. The genes are TRBV5-8 and TRBJ1-1; TRBD1 is a possible D gene (6 bases). Here the CDR3 DNA reads TGTGCCAGCACCTATGACAGGTCCTTCGAAGCTTTCTTT. This gives the protein CASTYDRSFEAFF. The whole variable domain, remainder taken from reference TRBV5-8 and TRBJ1-1, is EAGVTQSPTHLIKTRGQQATLRCSPISGHTSVYWYQQALGLGLQFLLWYDEGEERNRGNFPPRFSGRQFPNYSSELNVNALELEDSALYLCASTYDRSFEAFFGQGTRLTVV.